The TCR beta chain described here comes from a study of shared clonotypes between healthy human individuals. The test was conducted at deep level. Only in-frame clones appear in the TCRdb table, and some are missing; sequencing was by immunoSEQ multiplex PCR. The sample includes millions of clones, around nine tenths of them seen just once. The donors were adults (healthy and HIV-negative) with no recent acute infections or vaccinations. The donors were all Caucasian adults (living in Nashville, Tennessee). CDR3 length: 14 amino acids. Germline V gives CDR1 SGHRS, CDR2 YFSETQ. V lost 2 bases and J lost 4, with 12 bases in between.

V usage is TRBV5-1 and J usage is TRBJ2-5; tentatively, D is TRBD1 (5 bases). The sequence was collected from a young man in good health. Material for sequencing was naive CD4+ T cells sorted from blood. Subset specified: CD45RA+ positively selected. The CDR3 DNA sequence: TGCGCCAGCAGCTTTCAGGGCCGAGGAGAGACCCAGTACTTC. It translates to CASSFQGRGETQYF.